This passage covers 26 T cell receptor beta chains from one sample sequenced in a study of identical twins. TCRdb reanalysed the 5' RACE reads using MiXCR and keeps one entry per CDR3 protein. The profile shows approximately 490,000 distinct CDR3 sequences, around 20% of them singletons. This sample also appeared in a second study, on yellow fever vaccine responses in identical twins.

Sample: CD4+ T cells sorted from blood. These receptors were collected from a young woman in good health.

This clonotype was picked up a small number of times. The chain has TRBV15 and TRBJ2-1; D possibly corresponds to TRBD1 (5 bases). The V end lost 6 bases, the J end lost 3 bases, and 15 bases lay between the germline ends. Germline loops: CDR1 LNHNV, CDR2 YYDKDF (reference sequence). The CDR3 is 15 residues long. This chain's CDR3 is CATRPVDSFYNEQFF. In DNA form, the CDR3 reads TGTGCCACCAGACCTGTTGACAGCTTCTACAATGAGCAGTTCTTC.

CDR3 region: CASSLVVTGAIDIQYF. As DNA, the CDR3 is TGTGCCAGCAGCTTAGTGGTGACAGGGGCGATAGACATTCAGTACTTC. This chain links TRBV7-9 with TRBJ2-4, with 8 positions matching TRBD1. This CDR3 spans 16 amino acids. Losses at the gene ends were 1 base for V and 8 bases for J; bases not matched to a gene: 10. CDR1 is SEHNR, CDR2 FQNEAQ, per germline (reference sequence).

This chain connects TRBV15 to TRBJ2-7, with D perhaps matching TRBD2 (5 bases). In germline, CDR1 is LNHNV, CDR2 YYDKDF (reference sequence). V was trimmed by 5 bases and J by 3 bases, leaving 11 bases between them. The CDR3 runs 13 residues. The CDR3 loop reads CATSVGLNYEQYF. The CDR3 nucleotides are TGTGCCACCAGCGTAGGACTTAACTACGAGCAGTACTTC.

The chain recombines TRBV7-9 with TRBJ2-5, with 7 bases fitting TRBD1. The CDR3 covers 16 residues. Per the germline V gene, CDR1 is SEHNR and CDR2 is FQNEAQ (reference sequence). Trimming took 6 bases from V and 6 from J; bases not matched to a gene: 16. The CDR3: CASSSTGREPVKTQYF. CDR3 in DNA: TGTGCCAGCAGTTCGACAGGGCGTGAACCCGTGAAGACCCAGTACTTC. The full variable domain, rest sourced from reference TRBV7-9 and TRBJ2-5, is DTGVSQNPRHKITKRGQNVTFRCDPISEHNRLYWYRQTLGQGPEFLTYFQNEAQLEKSRLLSDRFSAERPKGSFSTLEIQRTEQGDSAMYLCASSSTGREPVKTQYFGPGTRLLVL.

Only a few counts were recorded for this clonotype. The chain's CDR3 is CAISEVLRSNYGYTF. The CDR3 DNA reads TGTGCCATCAGTGAAGTGCTACGCTCTAACTATGGCTACACCTTC. The J gene is TRBJ1-2, the V gene TRBV10-3; D is ambiguous. Per germline, CDR1 ENHRY and CDR2 SYGVKD. The V end was cut by 3 bases, the J end by 0 bases, with 11 bases between. This CDR3 is 15 amino acids long.

The chain has TRBV11-3 and TRBJ2-5; D not resolved. This CDR3 region has 15 residues. V lost 0 bases, J lost 2 bases, and 10 bases lay in between. Germline CDR1 and CDR2: SGHNT and YENEEA. CDR3 nucleotide sequence: TGTGCCAGCAGCTTAGATCACGCGCCTCAAGAGACCCAGTACTTC. It specifies CASSLDHAPQETQYF.

This clonotype was seen a single time. The genes are TRBV28 and TRBJ2-3, with 15 bases that match TRBD2. The length of the CDR3 is 19 residues. Trimming cost V 6 bases and J 0 bases; bases outside gene matches: 10. Germline CDR1 reads MDHEN; CDR2 reads SYDVKM. For the CDR3, the DNA is TGTGCCAGCAGGCCTTGGACTAGCGGGAGGGTGGGGAGCACAGATACGCAGTATTTT. As protein: CASRPWTSGRVGSTDTQYF.

This clonotype has more than one count but fewer than ten. V is TRBV5-6 and J is TRBJ2-7; 8 nucleotides agree with TRBD2. The CDR3 contains 14 residues. CDR1 and CDR2 from the germline V gene are SGHDT and YYEEEE. J was trimmed by 1 base and V by 6 bases; bases with no gene match: 6. CDR3 sequence: CASNPGLGSYEQYF. CDR3 coding DNA: TGTGCCAGCAACCCGGGACTAGGATCCTACGAGCAGTACTTC. Together with reference TRBV5-6 and TRBJ2-7, the CDR3 gives the full variable domain: DAGVTQSPTHLIKTRGQQVTLRCSPKSGHDTVSWYQQALGQGPQFIFQYYEEEERQRGNFPDRFSGHQFPNYSSELNVNALLLGDSALYLCASNPGLGSYEQYFGPGTRLTVT.

The chain couples TRBV9 to TRBJ2-3; the D gene could be TRBD1 or TRBD2 (6 bases each). The CDR3 contains 16 residues. Trimming took 0 bases from V and 2 from J, leaving 13 bases between them. From germline, CDR1 is SGDLS and CDR2 YYNGEE. The CDR3 DNA reads TGTGCCAGCAGCGTAGAGGGGGGTCCCTACACAGATACGCAGTATTTT. Its protein product is CASSVEGGPYTDTQYF.

The chain recombines TRBV5-5 with TRBJ1-4; D not certain. The V gene's germline CDR1 is SGHKS and CDR2 YYEKEE (reference sequence). V dropped 3 bases and J dropped 8 bases, with 17 bases sitting between them. The CDR3 has 15 amino acids. CDR3 region: CASSSHISGREKLFF. The CDR3, as DNA: TGTGCCAGCAGCTCCCACATATCAGGAAGGGAAAAACTGTTTTTT.

This clonotype was seen more than once but under ten times. This chain uses TRBV10-2 with TRBJ2-7; 9 nucleotides align to TRBD2. After removal of 2 bases from V and 6 bases from J, the junction contained 5 bases not matched to a gene. Germline CDR1 reads WSHSY; CDR2 reads SAAADI. The length of the CDR3 is 14 residues. The CDR3 DNA sequence: TGCGCCAGCAGTGAGCGCCTAGCGGGGCGCGAGCAGTACGTC. The encoded protein is CASSERLAGREQYV.

This chain joins TRBV20-1 and TRBJ2-3; perhaps TRBD2 as D (6 bases). Between the trimmed V and J ends, which lost 6 bases and 2 bases, there was a span of 18 bases. This CDR3 has 15 amino acids. Germline CDR1 DFQATT, CDR2 SNEGSKA (reference sequence). The CDR3 spells CSAEPGLGITDTQYF. DNA of the CDR3: TGCAGTGCCGAACCGGGACTTGGAATCACAGATACGCAGTATTTT.

This clonotype has only a few counts. The chain recombines TRBV11-3 with TRBJ2-1; 13 positions match TRBD2. Germline lookup yields CDR1 SGHNT and CDR2 YENEEA. The CDR3 has 15 residues. The J segment lost 9 bases and the V segment lost 5 bases, leaving 7 bases of the junction unmatched. CDR3: CASSPRTSGSIEQFF. CDR3 coding DNA: TGTGCCAGCAGCCCTCGGACTAGCGGGAGTATTGAGCAGTTCTTC.

There are many counts of this clonotype. The rearrangement links TRBV20-1 to TRBJ1-1; D not resolved. Germline V gene data show CDR1 as DFQATT and CDR2 as SNEGSKA (reference sequence). CDR3 length: 12 amino acids. Trimming took off 1 base at V and 4 bases at J, with 7 bases between the two ends. CDR3 DNA: TGCAGTGCTAGAGGGGGAGGCACTGAAGCTTTCTTT. This sequence encodes CSARGGGTEAFF.

The chain uses TRBV7-9 and TRBJ2-1; 7 bases map to TRBD1. From germline, CDR1 is SEHNR and CDR2 FQNEAQ (reference sequence). The CDR3 is 13 amino acids. V was pared by 5 bases and J by 8 bases, with 6 bases of the junction left unmatched. The CDR3 here is CASSNRGRDEQFF. Written as DNA, the CDR3 is TGTGCCAGCAGCAACAGGGGAAGGGATGAGCAGTTCTTC.

This clonotype was recorded many times. The chain couples TRBV12-3 or TRBV12-4 to TRBJ2-3; 7 bases map to TRBD1. V was pared by 10 bases and J by 3 bases, with 10 bases of the junction left unmatched. The CDR3 totals 14 residues. CDR3 coding DNA: TGTGCCACCACCCTTGGACAGGCTACAGATACGCAGTATTTT. Encoded protein: CATTLGQATDTQYF.

This chain uses TRBV3-1 with TRBJ2-1; 7 bases line up with TRBD2. The CDR3 is 17 residues long. Per germline, CDR1 LGHDT and CDR2 YNNKEL (reference sequence). J was trimmed by 5 bases and V by 0 bases; bases with no gene match: 10. The CDR3 sequence: CASSQDSRASGDNEQFF. Written as DNA, the CDR3 is TGTGCCAGCAGCCAAGATAGCAGGGCTAGCGGAGACAATGAGCAGTTCTTC.

This chain links TRBV19 with TRBJ2-5; D remains unclear. V was shortened by 1 base and J by 2 bases, with 8 bases between the two germline ends. CDR1 and CDR2 (germline): LNHDA, SQIVND (reference sequence). The CDR3 loop spans 14 amino acids. The chain's CDR3 is CASSIGLEQETQYF. DNA for the CDR3: TGTGCCAGTAGTATAGGGCTTGAACAAGAGACCCAGTACTTC.

J is TRBJ1-5 and V is TRBV5-1; D is ambiguous. The CDR3 is 18 residues long. V was pared by 0 bases and J by 2 bases, with 18 bases between. CDR1 and CDR2 (germline): SGHRS, YFSETQ. In DNA form, the CDR3 reads TGCGCCAGCAGCTTGGTTGTAGCAGAGAATGTGGGCAATCAGCCCCAGCATTTT. Amino acids: CASSLVVAENVGNQPQHF.

This chain joins TRBV7-9 and TRBJ2-1, with TRBD2 matching 8 bases. The CDR3 is 13 amino acids. The V and J ends lost 8 bases and 6 bases, in that order; junction bases with no gene match: 6. Germline values: CDR1 SEHNR, CDR2 FQNEAQ (reference sequence). The CDR3 nucleotides are TGTGCCAGCGTCCCCGGGGGGGCCAATGAGCAGTTCTTC. Translated: CASVPGGANEQFF.

This chain uses TRBV12-3 or TRBV12-4 with TRBJ2-1; perhaps TRBD1 as D (5 bases). The V and J ends lost 1 base and 8 bases respectively, with 9 bases between them. CDR3 length equals 13 residues. The CDR3 DNA is TGTGCCAGCAGTTTAGAGGGGATCGATGAGCAGTTCTTC. It codes for CASSLEGIDEQFF.

The V call is TRBV5-1, the J call TRBJ2-3; the D is unclear. The V and J ends lost 1 base and 5 bases respectively, with 8 bases between them. Germline V CDR1 and CDR2: SGHRS, YFSETQ. This CDR3 is 13 amino acids long. As DNA, the CDR3 is TGCGCCAGCAGCTTGTTCGGTGGAGATACGCAGTATTTT. Translating it yields CASSLFGGDTQYF.

This clonotype has just a few counts. The chain recombines TRBV13 with TRBJ1-2; D unresolved. V was cut by 4 bases and J by 0 bases, with 12 bases left in between. The CDR3 sequence is 15 residues long. CDR1 is PRHDT and CDR2 is FYEKMQ in the germline V gene (reference sequence). The CDR3 DNA follows: TGTGCCAGCAGCTCGCGCACGCTCCCTAACTATGGCTACACCTTC. Translation: CASSSRTLPNYGYTF.

This clonotype came up many times. This CDR3 is CATSSVIKDLSEAFF. CDR3 bases: TGTGCCACCAGCAGCGTTATTAAGGATCTTAGTGAAGCTTTCTTT. This sequence joins TRBV15 and TRBJ1-1; D not certain. Between the trimmed V and J ends, which lost 3 bases and 7 bases, there was a span of 18 bases. Germline loops: CDR1 LNHNV, CDR2 YYDKDF (reference sequence). This CDR3 comprises 15 residues.

There are a few counts of this clonotype. The CDR3 coding sequence is TGCAGCGTTGAAACGGTCAGGGCTCGGAATGAGCAGTTCTTC. Amino acids: CSVETVRARNEQFF. This chain links TRBV29-1 with TRBJ2-1, with a tentative D call TRBD1 (5 bases). Germline V lookup: CDR1 SQVTM, CDR2 ANQGSEA. The CDR3 consists of 14 residues. Trimming cost V 2 bases and J 7 bases, with 15 bases left between them.

This clonotype showed up just a few times. The chain carries TRBV5-6 and TRBJ2-1; TRBD1 matches at 8 bases. V lost 2 bases, J lost 10 bases, and 5 bases stayed unmatched. The CDR3 extends over 13 amino acids. The V gene's germline CDR1 is SGHDT and CDR2 YYEEEE. The CDR3 is CASSFDRGSEQFF. The CDR3 DNA sequence: TGTGCCAGCAGCTTCGACAGGGGAAGCGAGCAGTTCTTC.